A single sample gave rise to the 21 T cell receptor beta chains below, sequenced in a study of T cell clonotyping in hematopoietic cell transplantation. The repertoire was sequenced with immunoSEQ multiplex PCR; TCRdb's copy has only in-frame clones and lacks some. Of about 19,000 clones listed, roughly 77% are singletons. The time point: recipient sample about 28 days before transplant, after cytoreduction. Sequenced material: peripheral blood mononuclear cells, taken before stem cell transplant. The receptors originated from a man aged 55 to 70 with acute myeloid leukemia. Some clones in this sample may be carry-over from other donors' samples.

This clone has only a few counts. V is TRBV4-1 and J is TRBJ1-5; D gene uncertain. The V end was cut by 0 bases, the J end by 5 bases, with 11 bases between. The germline V gene has CDR1 MGHRA and CDR2 YSYEKL. The CDR3 totals 15 residues. The CDR3 is CASSQDGSGDQPQHF. CDR3 nucleotide sequence: TGCGCCAGCAGCCAAGATGGATCCGGTGATCAGCCCCAGCATTTT.

The genes are TRBV7-6 and TRBJ1-3, with 8 bases aligning to TRBD1. This CDR3 comprises 18 residues. The V gene's germline CDR1 is SGHVS and CDR2 FNYEAQ. Unmatched junction bases numbered 9, after V lost 1 base and J lost 1 base. The CDR3 DNA reads TGTGCCAGCAGCTTAGAGGTCCGACAGGGGCGATCTGGAAACACCATATATTTT. Translation: CASSLEVRQGRSGNTIYF.

V and J are TRBV5-4 and TRBJ1-1, with 7 nucleotides matching TRBD1. CDR3 length: 12 amino acids. V lost 7 bases to trimming and J lost 6 bases; unmatched junction nucleotides: 6. The V gene's germline CDR1 is SGHNT and CDR2 YYREEE (reference sequence). CDR3 amino acids: CASPGQSPEAFF. The CDR3 nucleotides are TGTGCCAGCCCGGGACAGTCCCCTGAAGCTTTCTTT.

This clone has a single count. This rearrangement joins TRBV4-3 to TRBJ1-2; 7 bases are shared with TRBD1. CDR3 length: 16 amino acids. Germline V gives CDR1 LGHNA, CDR2 YSLEER. V shed 1 base, J shed 1 base, and the junction held 6 bases outside the gene matches. In nucleotides, the CDR3 is TGCGCCAGCAGCCAAGCAGGGGGGACGGGTAACTATGGCTACACCTTC. Protein product: CASSQAGGTGNYGYTF.

The V and J genes are TRBV27 and TRBJ2-7, with TRBD1 matching 9 bases. CDR3 length equals 16 residues. After removal of 4 bases from V and 0 bases from J, the junction contained 7 bases not matched to a gene. Per the germline V gene, CDR1 is MNHEY and CDR2 is SMNVEV (reference sequence). The CDR3 here is CASSSGRTGVSYEQYF. In DNA form, the CDR3 reads TGTGCCAGCAGTTCCGGCAGGACAGGGGTCTCCTACGAGCAGTACTTC.

This chain links TRBV29-1 with TRBJ2-7; 8 positions match TRBD1. The V gene end was trimmed by 4 bases and the J gene end by 1 base; junction bases not matched to a gene: 6. Germline V gene lookup returns CDR1 SQVTM and CDR2 ANQGSEA. The CDR3 loop spans 14 amino acids. The CDR3: CSVARTGRSYEQYF. The CDR3 DNA sequence: TGCAGCGTTGCGCGGACAGGGAGATCCTACGAGCAGTACTTC.

J is TRBJ1-4 and V is TRBV9; a possible D gene is TRBD1 (5 bases). The V gene's germline CDR1 is SGDLS and CDR2 YYNGEE. The CDR3 is 15 amino acids. Deletions cut 4 bases from V and 7 bases from J, with 17 bases between. The CDR3 loop reads CASSPSGAGIEKLFF. In DNA, the CDR3 is TGTGCCAGCAGCCCCTCCGGCGCAGGGATTGAAAAACTGTTTTTT.

This CDR3 reads CASSPAMAANTGELFF. The CDR3 region has the DNA TGTGCCAGCTCACCCGCAATGGCCGCGAACACCGGGGAGCTGTTTTTT. The rearrangement joins TRBV18 to TRBJ2-2; D unclear. The CDR3 totals 16 residues. Trimming stripped 3 bases from V and 0 bases from J, with 11 bases between. The V gene's germline CDR1 is KGHSH and CDR2 LQKENI. The complete variable domain, with remaining parts taken from reference TRBV18 and TRBJ2-2, reads NAGVMQNPRHLVRRRGQEARLRCSPMKGHSHVYWYRQLPEEGLKFMVYLQKENIIDESGMPKERFSAEFPKEGPSILRIQQVVRGDSAAYFCASSPAMAANTGELFFGEGSRLTVL.

The V and J genes are TRBV5-1 and TRBJ1-2; D unclear. The CDR3 runs 14 residues. CDR1 and CDR2 from the germline V gene are SGHRS and YFSETQ. Trimming shortened V by 2 bases and J by 0 bases, and 8 bases separated the two germline ends. CDR3 nucleotides: TGCGCCAGCAGCTTAAACAGCCCTAACTATGGCTACACCTTC. Amino acids: CASSLNSPNYGYTF.

Of note for this clone: The sample has other DNA sequences that encode this CDR3 too. This rearrangement joins TRBV7-3 to TRBJ1-3; D is undetermined. The ends were cut back, 4 bases at V and 4 bases at J, with 8 bases in the middle. Germline-derived CDR1 and CDR2 are SGHTA and FQGTGA. The CDR3 consists of 13 residues. In DNA, the CDR3 is TGTGCCAGCAGCTCTACCCACGGAAACACCATATATTTT. Protein product: CASSSTHGNTIYF.

The rearrangement joins TRBV19 to TRBJ1-2, with D possibly TRBD1 on 6 matching bases. The germline V gene encodes CDR1 LNHDA and CDR2 SQIVND (reference sequence). There are 12 residues in the CDR3. V was pared by 5 bases and J by 7 bases, with 11 bases between. CDR3 protein: CASSLGGLGYTF. The DNA of the CDR3 is TGTGCCAGTAGTTTGGGGGGCCTTGGCTACACCTTC.

This clone was seen a single time. The V gene is TRBV10-3, the J gene TRBJ1-2; D remains unclear. The CDR3 contains 14 residues. V was clipped by 0 bases and J by 1 base, with 6 bases between them. CDR1 and CDR2 from the germline V gene are ENHRY and SYGVKD. The CDR3 nucleotides read TGTGCCATCAGTGAGTCATTACTTAACTATGGCTACACCTTC. This translates into CAISESLLNYGYTF.

This sequence joins TRBV30 and TRBJ2-5, with a possible D match to TRBD2 (6 bases). Between the trimmed V and J ends, which lost 1 base and 5 bases, there was a span of 14 bases. The germline CDR1 and CDR2 sequences are GTSNPN and SVGIG (reference sequence). This CDR3 region has 14 residues. The CDR3 DNA sequence: TGTGCCTGGAGTGCTGGGGGGATGAGGGAGACCCAGTACTTC. Translating gives CAWSAGGMRETQYF.

V gene TRBV5-4 combines with J gene TRBJ2-3; D gene ambiguous. CDR1 and CDR2 (germline): SGHNT, YYREEE (reference sequence). CDR3 length: 13 amino acids. The V and J ends lost 4 bases and 2 bases respectively, with 8 bases between them. The CDR3 here is CASSVIYTDTQYF. The CDR3 nucleotides are TGTGCCAGCAGCGTGATTTACACAGATACGCAGTATTTT.

V is TRBV19 and J is TRBJ1-2; 9 positions match TRBD1. With V trimmed by 10 bases and J by 1 base, 4 bases remained unmatched. This CDR3 is built from 13 residues. Germline CDR1 reads LNHDA; CDR2 reads SQIVND (reference sequence). The CDR3 here is CATRTGVNYGYTF. In DNA, the CDR3 is TGTGCCACCCGGACAGGGGTTAACTATGGCTACACCTTC.

The V and J genes are TRBV11-1 and TRBJ2-6; D possibly corresponds to TRBD1 (5 bases). Germline V gives CDR1 SGHAT, CDR2 FQDESV (reference sequence). V was trimmed by 2 bases and J by 2 bases, leaving 10 bases between them. This CDR3 has 16 residues. DNA for the CDR3: TGTGCCAGCAGCTTAACGACAGTAGCTGGGGCCAACGTCCTGACTTTC. Translating it yields CASSLTTVAGANVLTF.

The chain recombines TRBV5-6 with TRBJ2-7, with TRBD2 matching over 7 bases. There are 16 residues in the CDR3. CDR1 and CDR2 from the germline V gene are SGHDT and YYEEEE. Trimming removed 2 bases from V and 1 base from J; junction bases left unmatched: 9. CDR3 residues: CASSFWGGTPSYEQYF. CDR3 sequence (DNA): TGTGCCAGCAGCTTTTGGGGGGGAACCCCATCCTACGAGCAGTACTTC.

This chain joins TRBV19 and TRBJ1-1; a weak D match, TRBD1 (5 bases). This CDR3 has 13 residues. Germline CDR1 reads LNHDA; CDR2 reads SQIVND (reference sequence). Trimming left V 9 bases short and J 3 bases short, with 14 bases between. The CDR3 is CASTRAGDTEAFF. The CDR3 DNA sequence: TGTGCCAGCACCAGGGCTGGGGACACTGAAGCTTTCTTT.

The gene calls are TRBV9 and TRBJ1-3, with no clear D. This CDR3 spans 15 amino acids. The V end was cut by 0 bases, the J end by 0 bases, with 7 bases between. Germline lookup yields CDR1 SGDLS and CDR2 YYNGEE. CDR3: CASSVGLSSGNTIYF. In DNA form, the CDR3 reads TGTGCCAGCAGCGTAGGTCTCAGCTCTGGAAACACCATATATTTT.

This clone was seen only a few times. V usage is TRBV7-9 and J usage is TRBJ2-7; D gene ambiguous. There are 14 residues in the CDR3. V dropped 0 bases and J dropped 2 bases, with 8 bases sitting between them. Germline V CDR1 and CDR2: SEHNR, FQNEAQ (reference sequence). CDR3: CASSLASAAYEQYF. DNA of the CDR3: TGTGCCAGCAGCTTAGCGTCGGCGGCCTACGAGCAGTACTTC.

This clone was counted only a few times. The chain employs TRBV6-6 and TRBJ2-3; D is uncertain. The ends were cut back, 2 bases at V and 5 bases at J, with 8 bases in the middle. The germline CDR1 and CDR2 sequences are MNHNY and SVGAGI (reference sequence). The length of the CDR3 is 13 residues. The CDR3 DNA reads TGTGCCAGCAGTTACCCGCAGCTAGATACGCAGTATTTT. Amino acid sequence: CASSYPQLDTQYF.